Each of the 11 T cell receptor beta chains below was sequenced from the same sample in a study of blood T cell repertoires in COVID-19. Assay used: immunoSEQ multiplex PCR; TCRdb lists only in-frame clones, some missing. Among under 200,000 clones, around 90% were seen once, and the ten largest hold 20% to 25%. Sequencing was performed on peripheral blood. The receptor set was obtained from a man aged 60 to 75 with active or convalescent COVID-19.

About this clone: The junction shows a germline mismatch at one end, possibly a read error. The chain couples TRBV5-1 to TRBJ2-2; 8 bases match TRBD1. This CDR3 has 15 amino acids. The germline CDR1 and CDR2 sequences are SGHRS and YFSETQ. Here the CDR3 reads CASSRGTGTTVELFF. The CDR3 coding sequence is TGCGCCAGCAGCCGTGGGACAGGAACAACCGTGGAGCTGTTTTTT.

A single count supports this clone. The chain is built from TRBV19 and TRBJ2-2; a weak D match, TRBD1 (7 bases). Germline V lookup: CDR1 LNHDA, CDR2 SQIVND (reference sequence). The CDR3 has 15 amino acids. Trimming pared 4 bases from V and 2 bases from J, leaving 11 bases between. CDR3 nucleotides: TGTGCCAGTAGTAGGGGGGACAGTAACACCGGGGAGCTGTTTTTT. It translates to CASSRGDSNTGELFF.

The CDR3 region is CAISPTGGGGGELFF. The CDR3, as DNA: TGTGCCATCAGTCCGACAGGGGGCGGCGGCGGGGAGCTGTTTTTT. The chain couples TRBV10-3 to TRBJ2-2; 10 bases are a match to TRBD1. The CDR3 loop spans 15 amino acids. Trimming took 5 bases from V and 7 from J; bases not matched to a gene: 7. Germline V CDR1 and CDR2: ENHRY, SYGVKD.

This clone occurred once. The V gene is TRBV29-1, the J gene TRBJ2-1; no firm D call. The CDR3 has 16 amino acids. Per germline, CDR1 SQVTM and CDR2 ANQGSEA. The V and J ends lost 6 bases and 2 bases respectively, with 20 bases between them. The CDR3 reads CSVGRSSEVPYNEQFF. CDR3 bases: TGCAGCGTGGGCCGGTCCTCCGAGGTCCCCTACAATGAGCAGTTCTTC.

V gene TRBV29-1 combines with J gene TRBJ1-1, with 10 bases identical to TRBD1. CDR1 and CDR2 from the germline V gene are SQVTM and ANQGSEA. V lost 7 bases and J lost 3; bases outside the gene matches: 8. The CDR3 runs to 14 residues. CDR3 coding DNA: TGCAGCGGTTCGGTCGGGACAGGGGACACTGAAGCTTTCTTT. It translates to CSGSVGTGDTEAFF.

This clone was observed once. The chain has TRBV7-2 and TRBJ2-7, with 7 bases aligning to TRBD2. The CDR3 is 15 amino acids. Germline V gene sequence: CDR1 SGHTA, CDR2 FQGNSA. J lost 3 bases, V lost 5 bases, and 10 bases had no gene match. The CDR3 loop is CASSPNREAFYEQYF. As DNA, the CDR3 is TGTGCCAGCAGCCCAAACCGGGAGGCCTTCTACGAGCAGTACTTC.

The rearrangement joins TRBV5-1 to TRBJ2-2, with D perhaps matching TRBD1 (5 bases). Germline V gene lookup returns CDR1 SGHRS and CDR2 YFSETQ. The length of the CDR3 is 15 residues. The V and J ends lost 3 bases and 2 bases respectively, with 11 bases between them. The CDR3 is CASSSGRANTGELFF. CDR3 nucleotide sequence: TGCGCCAGCAGCTCCGGCAGGGCCAACACCGGGGAGCTGTTTTTT.

The rearrangement links TRBV5-1 to TRBJ1-2; D gene unclear. V was clipped by 4 bases and J by 8 bases, with 18 bases between them. The CDR3 is made up of 14 amino acids. Germline CDR1 SGHRS, CDR2 YFSETQ. CDR3 bases: TGCGCCAGCAGCCCGGTGGAGACTTCATCGGGCTACACCTTC. Encoded protein: CASSPVETSSGYTF.

This chain uses TRBV7-9 with TRBJ1-5; D is unclear. V shed 5 bases and J shed 8 bases, with 13 bases lying between them. There are 13 residues in the CDR3. The germline CDR1 and CDR2 sequences are SEHNR and FQNEAQ (reference sequence). The CDR3, as DNA: TGTGCCAGCAGCGAGCGGAAAAGGAAGCCCCAGCATTTT. Residues: CASSERKRKPQHF. Together with reference TRBV7-9 and TRBJ1-5, the CDR3 gives the full variable domain: DTGVSQNPRHKITKRGQNVTFRCDPISEHNRLYWYRQTLGQGPEFLTYFQNEAQLEKSRLLSDRFSAERPKGSFSTLEIQRTEQGDSAMYLCASSERKRKPQHFGDGTRLSIL.

V and J are TRBV7-2 and TRBJ1-6; the D is unclear. From germline, CDR1 is SGHTA and CDR2 FQGNSA. Trimming removed 5 bases at V and 7 bases at J, with 12 bases between. The length of the CDR3 is 14 residues. The DNA of the CDR3 is TGTGCCAGCAGCCTAATCCGAGGAAATTCACCCCTCCACTTT. This encodes CASSLIRGNSPLHF.

This chain links TRBV7-8 with TRBJ2-3; tentatively, D is TRBD2 (6 bases). Germline CDR1 SGHVS, CDR2 FQNEAQ. This CDR3 has 15 amino acids. V gave up 1 base and J gave up 1 base, with 9 bases separating them. CDR3 DNA: TGTGCCAGCAGCTTAGGGGGGGACCGCACAGATACGCAGTATTTT. It codes for CASSLGGDRTDTQYF.